The text below deals with one TCR beta chain. The data were obtained in a study of blood T cell repertoires in COVID-19. Study information: T cells, B-cell-depleted T cells, or PBMCs supplied cDNA or gDNA.

Germline CDR1 and CDR2: GTSNPN and SVGIG (reference sequence). The CDR3 sequence is 14 residues long. The ends were cut back, 0 bases at V and 2 bases at J, with 11 bases in the middle. Sequencing was performed with immunoSEQ multiplex PCR; in TCRdb, only in-frame clones are kept and a portion is missing. Counted here are approximately 33,000 clones, approximately 78% occurring once; the ten biggest clones make up around 15%. The sample taken for sequencing was peripheral blood. The J gene is TRBJ2-7, the V gene TRBV30, with D perhaps matching TRBD2 (7 bases). The receptor was derived from a man aged 70-80 years with acute or convalescent COVID-19. This chain's CDR3 is CAWSVGGATYEQYF. The CDR3 DNA sequence: TGTGCCTGGAGTGTAGGGGGGGCCACCTACGAGCAGTACTTC.